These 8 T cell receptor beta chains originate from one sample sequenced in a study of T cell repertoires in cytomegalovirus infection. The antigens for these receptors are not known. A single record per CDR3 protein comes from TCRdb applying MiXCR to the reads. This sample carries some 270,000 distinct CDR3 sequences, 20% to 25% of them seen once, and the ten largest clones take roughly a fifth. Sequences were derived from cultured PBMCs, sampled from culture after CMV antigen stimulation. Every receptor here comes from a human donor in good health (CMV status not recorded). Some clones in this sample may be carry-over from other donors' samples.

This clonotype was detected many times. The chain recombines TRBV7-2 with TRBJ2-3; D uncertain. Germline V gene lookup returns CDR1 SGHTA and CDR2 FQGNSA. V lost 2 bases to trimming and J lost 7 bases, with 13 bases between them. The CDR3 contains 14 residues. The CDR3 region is CASSLLAGEYTQYF. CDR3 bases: TGTGCCAGCAGCTTACTCGCCGGCGAGTATACGCAGTATTTT.

The CDR3 region has the DNA TGTGCCACCAGCAGAGACCAGGGTGGCGAGCAGTACTTC. The encoded protein is CATSRDQGGEQYF. The chain couples TRBV15 to TRBJ2-7; a weak D match, TRBD1 (5 bases). Germline V gives CDR1 LNHNV, CDR2 YYDKDF (reference sequence). This CDR3 is 13 amino acids long. V was clipped by 0 bases and J by 6 bases, with 9 bases between them.

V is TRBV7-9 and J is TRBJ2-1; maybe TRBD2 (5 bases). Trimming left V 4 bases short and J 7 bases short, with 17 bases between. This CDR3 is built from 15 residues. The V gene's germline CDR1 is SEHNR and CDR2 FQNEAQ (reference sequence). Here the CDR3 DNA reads TGTGCCAGCAGCTCTCCTTCGGGGAGTGGGAATGAGCAGTTCTTC. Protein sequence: CASSSPSGSGNEQFF.

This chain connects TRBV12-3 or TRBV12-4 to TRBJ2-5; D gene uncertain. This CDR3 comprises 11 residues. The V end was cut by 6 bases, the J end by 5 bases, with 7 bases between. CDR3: CASRGEETQYF. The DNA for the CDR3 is TGTGCCAGCAGGGGTGAGGAGACCCAGTACTTC.

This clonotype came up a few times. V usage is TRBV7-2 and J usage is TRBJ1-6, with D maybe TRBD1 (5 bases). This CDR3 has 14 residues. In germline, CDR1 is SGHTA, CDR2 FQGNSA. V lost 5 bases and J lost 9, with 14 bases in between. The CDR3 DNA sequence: TGTGCCAGCAGCCACCCGGGGCTAGGTTCACCCCTCCACTTT. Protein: CASSHPGLGSPLHF.

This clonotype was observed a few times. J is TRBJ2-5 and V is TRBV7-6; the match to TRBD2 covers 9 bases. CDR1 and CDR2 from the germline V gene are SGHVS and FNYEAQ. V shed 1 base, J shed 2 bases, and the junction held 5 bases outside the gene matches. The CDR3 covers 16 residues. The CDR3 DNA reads TGTGCCAGCAGCTTAGGAGCGGGAGGAGGGCAAGAGACCCAGTACTTC. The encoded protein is CASSLGAGGGQETQYF.

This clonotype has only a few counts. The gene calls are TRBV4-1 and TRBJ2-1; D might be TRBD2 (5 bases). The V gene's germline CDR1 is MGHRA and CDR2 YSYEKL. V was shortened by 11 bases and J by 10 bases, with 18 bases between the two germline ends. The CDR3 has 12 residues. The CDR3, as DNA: TGCGCCTCGCGCGGGCAGAGTGGAGAGCAGTTCTTC. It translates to CASRGQSGEQFF.

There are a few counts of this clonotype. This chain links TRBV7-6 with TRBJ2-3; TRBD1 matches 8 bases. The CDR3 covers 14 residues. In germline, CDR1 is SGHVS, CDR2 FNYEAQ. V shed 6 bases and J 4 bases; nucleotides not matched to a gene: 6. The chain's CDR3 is CASSRRQGPDTQYF. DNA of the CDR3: TGTGCCAGCAGTCGTAGACAGGGGCCAGATACGCAGTATTTT.